Below, 21 T cell receptor beta chains from the same sample are listed, as sequenced in a study of cytomegalovirus exposure and HLA in healthy donors. Vbeta (60) and Jbeta (13) primers were used in the PCR. Repertoires were generated with immunoSEQ multiplex PCR, while TCRdb's copy carries only in-frame clones and drops some. Of 150,000 to 200,000 clones listed, roughly four fifths are singletons. The sequencing input was PBMCs. The receptors here all came from a woman in her fifties or sixties in good health and CMV-seronegative.

V gene TRBV6-6 combines with J gene TRBJ2-2; TRBD1 agrees at 11 bases. This CDR3 has 16 amino acids. CDR1 is MNHNY, CDR2 SVGAGI, per germline (reference sequence). Germline trimming cut 6 bases from V and 6 bases from J; bases unmatched to any gene: 9. This chain's CDR3 is CASSSYGQGAPGELFF. The DNA for the CDR3 is TGTGCCAGCAGCTCCTACGGACAGGGGGCGCCCGGGGAGCTGTTTTTT.

This clone showed up just a few times. The chain links TRBV9 to TRBJ2-2; D possibly corresponds to TRBD1 (6 bases). The CDR3 loop spans 16 amino acids. Trimming stripped 0 bases from V and 5 bases from J, with 14 bases between. CDR1 and CDR2 from the germline V gene are SGDLS and YYNGEE. This chain's CDR3 is CASSVGSGRGTGELFF. The CDR3 bases are TGTGCCAGCAGCGTAGGTTCGGGAAGGGGGACCGGGGAGCTGTTTTTT.

V and J are TRBV7-2 and TRBJ2-3; TRBD1 aligns across 10 bases. CDR1 and CDR2 from the germline V gene are SGHTA and FQGNSA. The V segment lost 5 bases and the J segment 5 bases; nucleotides outside the gene matches: 10. CDR3 length: 16 residues. The DNA for the CDR3 is TGTGCCAGCAGCCCCCGGGACAGGGGAGGGGGAGATACGCAGTATTTT. Translated, it gives CASSPRDRGGGDTQYF.

V gene TRBV7-8 combines with J gene TRBJ1-1; 7 bases match TRBD1. Germline lookup yields CDR1 SGHVS and CDR2 FQNEAQ. The CDR3 runs to 15 residues. V lost 3 bases and J lost 1; bases outside the gene matches: 5. DNA of the CDR3: TGTGCCAGCAGCTTGCGGGACAGCAGGAACACTGAAGCTTTCTTT. This codes for CASSLRDSRNTEAFF. The complete variable domain, with remaining parts taken from reference TRBV7-8 and TRBJ1-1, reads GAGVSQSPRYKVAKRGQDVALRCDPISGHVSLFWYQQALGQGPEFLTYFQNEAQLDKSGLPSDRFFAERPEGSVSTLKIQRTQQEDSAVYLCASSLRDSRNTEAFFGQGTRLTVV.

CDR3 nucleotides: TGTGCCAGCAGCAAACAGGCCAACTCTGGAAACACCATATATTTT. It codes for CASSKQANSGNTIYF. The chain uses TRBV11-2 and TRBJ1-3; TRBD1 is a possible D gene (5 bases). V lost 5 bases, J lost 0 bases, and 11 bases lay in between. The CDR3 is 15 residues long. CDR1 is SGHAT, CDR2 FQNNGV, per germline. The full variable domain, with the rest looked up from reference TRBV11-2 and TRBJ1-3, is EAGVAQSPRYKIIEKRQSVAFWCNPISGHATLYWYQQILGQGPKLLIQFQNNGVVDDSQLPKDRFSAERLKGVDSTLKIQPAKLEDSAVYLCASSKQANSGNTIYFGEGSWLTVV.

The chain uses TRBV4-3 and TRBJ1-2; 8 bases fit TRBD1. V gave up 4 bases and J gave up 5 bases; unmatched junction bases: 9. The CDR3 length is 15 residues. Germline CDR1 LGHNA, CDR2 YSLEER. The CDR3 DNA reads as TGCGCCAGCAGCCCCGCGACAGGGGAGGAGTATGGCTACACCTTC. Translation gives CASSPATGEEYGYTF.

This clone was observed a single time. The gene calls are TRBV5-4 and TRBJ2-1; maybe TRBD2 (6 bases). V was cut by 0 bases and J by 1 base, with 11 bases left in between. The germline gives CDR1 SGHNT, CDR2 YYREEE (reference sequence). This CDR3 is 16 amino acids long. The chain's CDR3 is CASSLDGSGSYNEQFF. As DNA, the CDR3 is TGTGCCAGCAGCTTGGACGGGAGTGGGTCCTACAATGAGCAGTTCTTC.

The chain links TRBV18 to TRBJ1-1; TRBD1 is a possible D gene (5 bases). Trimming stripped 4 bases from V and 5 bases from J, with 14 bases between. This CDR3 is built from 14 residues. The germline V gene encodes CDR1 KGHSH and CDR2 LQKENI. CDR3 residues: CASSLGDGTTEAFF. The CDR3 bases are TGTGCCAGCTCACTGGGGGACGGGACTACTGAAGCTTTCTTT.

This rearrangement joins TRBV27 to TRBJ2-5; 9 nucleotides match TRBD2. The CDR3 contains 21 residues. V trimming: 5 bases; J trimming: 3 bases; junction bases outside the gene matches: 25. Germline CDR1 is MNHEY and CDR2 is SMNVEV (reference sequence). CDR3 amino acids: CASSLAWSPEGAGGPEETQYF. For the CDR3, the DNA is TGTGCCAGCAGTCTCGCCTGGAGCCCTGAAGGTGCGGGGGGGCCGGAAGAGACCCAGTACTTC.

V usage is TRBV14 and J usage is TRBJ2-5; 8 bases match TRBD1. CDR3 length: 13 amino acids. V lost 5 bases to trimming and J lost 5 bases; unmatched junction nucleotides: 4. Per the germline V gene, CDR1 is SGHDN and CDR2 is FVKESK. Here the CDR3 DNA reads TGTGCCAGCAGCGGGGACAGGAAGGAGACCCAGTACTTC. As protein: CASSGDRKETQYF.

This chain links TRBV10-3 with TRBJ2-7; D is ambiguous. The CDR3 loop spans 15 amino acids. V was cut by 0 bases and J by 0 bases, with 9 bases left in between. Germline V CDR1 and CDR2: ENHRY, SYGVKD. Here the CDR3 reads CAISESLRSSYEQYF. Written as DNA, the CDR3 is TGTGCCATCAGTGAGTCTTTGCGGAGCTCCTACGAGCAGTACTTC.

For the CDR3, the DNA is TGTGCCAGCTCACCCGGGACAGCTACAACTAATGAAAAACTGTTTTTT. Residues: CASSPGTATTNEKLFF. The V call is TRBV18, the J call TRBJ1-4, with 7 bases matching TRBD1. Germline V lookup: CDR1 KGHSH, CDR2 LQKENI. The CDR3 consists of 16 residues. V was pared by 3 bases and J by 0 bases, with 4 bases of the junction left unmatched. The whole variable domain, remainder taken from reference TRBV18 and TRBJ1-4, is NAGVMQNPRHLVRRRGQEARLRCSPMKGHSHVYWYRQLPEEGLKFMVYLQKENIIDESGMPKERFSAEFPKEGPSILRIQQVVRGDSAAYFCASSPGTATTNEKLFFGSGTQLSVL.

The rearrangement links TRBV10-3 to TRBJ2-2; D is unresolved. V dropped 3 bases and J dropped 2 bases, with 10 bases sitting between them. This CDR3 has 15 amino acids. The germline CDR1 and CDR2 sequences are ENHRY and SYGVKD. The CDR3 DNA reads TGTGCCATCAGTGAATCGGCAGGAAACACCGGGGAGCTGTTTTTT. Residues: CAISESAGNTGELFF.

The rearrangement links TRBV7-2 to TRBJ2-3; a weak D match, TRBD1 (6 bases). The CDR3 has 16 residues. The V gene lost 5 bases and the J gene lost 7 bases, with 22 bases spanning the gap. Germline V CDR1 and CDR2: SGHTA, FQGNSA. DNA of the CDR3: TGTGCCAGCAGCCCCACCCCTACAGGGCCGGAAAATACGCAGTATTTT. Amino acid sequence: CASSPTPTGPENTQYF.

V usage is TRBV7-2 and J usage is TRBJ2-7; TRBD2 matches at 12 bases. The length of the CDR3 is 15 residues. J lost 6 bases, V lost 4 bases, and 7 bases had no gene match. From germline, CDR1 is SGHTA and CDR2 FQGNSA. The CDR3 DNA reads as TGTGCCAGCAGCTCGACTAGCGGGGGAGTAAGCGAGCAGTACTTC. Protein product: CASSSTSGGVSEQYF.

The genes are TRBV28 and TRBJ1-4, with D hard to call. Germline V CDR1 and CDR2: MDHEN, SYDVKM. Trimming removed 3 bases from V and 8 bases from J, with 16 bases in between. The length of the CDR3 is 15 residues. As DNA, the CDR3 is TGTGCCAGCAGTTTTTCTCCGGGTCGAAGGGAAAAACTGTTTTTT. This gives the protein CASSFSPGRREKLFF.

The V and J genes are TRBV5-6 and TRBJ2-7, with 8 bases matching TRBD1. With V trimmed by 0 bases and J by 5 bases, 4 bases remained unmatched. The length of the CDR3 is 14 residues. Germline-derived CDR1 and CDR2 are SGHDT and YYEEEE. CDR3 bases: TGTGCCAGCAGCTTGGGACAGGGGTCGAACGAGCAGTACTTC. As protein: CASSLGQGSNEQYF. Together with reference TRBV5-6 and TRBJ2-7, the CDR3 gives the full variable domain: DAGVTQSPTHLIKTRGQQVTLRCSPKSGHDTVSWYQQALGQGPQFIFQYYEEEERQRGNFPDRFSGHQFPNYSSELNVNALLLGDSALYLCASSLGQGSNEQYFGPGTRLTVT.

The chain is built from TRBV5-6 and TRBJ1-2, with 9 bases that match TRBD1. Unmatched junction bases numbered 9, after V lost 3 bases and J lost 0 bases. The germline V gene has CDR1 SGHDT and CDR2 YYEEEE. This CDR3 region has 17 residues. CDR3 protein: CASSSVTGGDTNYGYTF. Written as DNA, the CDR3 is TGTGCCAGCAGCTCCGTAACAGGGGGCGATACTAACTATGGCTACACCTTC.

A single count supports this clone. The chain uses TRBV30 and TRBJ2-3; D unresolved. Per the germline V gene, CDR1 is GTSNPN and CDR2 is SVGIG (reference sequence). Trimming left V 1 base short and J 6 bases short, with 11 bases between. The CDR3 length is 13 residues. CDR3 in amino acids: CAWSGSRFDTQYF. CDR3 in DNA: TGTGCCTGGAGTGGATCGAGGTTCGATACGCAGTATTTT.

This chain uses TRBV7-6 with TRBJ2-7, with 9 bases matching TRBD1. The CDR3 has 14 amino acids. Germline CDR1 SGHVS, CDR2 FNYEAQ. V was pared by 4 bases and J by 3 bases, with 4 bases of the junction left unmatched. CDR3 sequence (DNA): TGTGCCAGCAGCTCCGACAGGGGGAGCTACGAGCAGTACTTC. Amino acid sequence: CASSSDRGSYEQYF.

The chain employs TRBV6-6 and TRBJ2-5; 7 nucleotides match TRBD1. The CDR3 is 15 residues long. With V trimmed by 6 bases and J by 5 bases, 12 bases remained unmatched. Germline CDR1 is MNHNY and CDR2 is SVGAGI (reference sequence). The CDR3 reads CASSSGTVLRETQYF. The CDR3 coding sequence is TGTGCCAGCAGCTCCGGGACAGTGTTGAGGGAGACCCAGTACTTC.